These T cell receptor beta chains were read from a single sample in a study of cytomegalovirus exposure and HLA in healthy donors. Clones were sequenced by immunoSEQ multiplex PCR, and TCRdb holds only the in-frame ones, with some missing. The sample yields 200,000 to 250,000 clones, about 83% seen once. The sequenced sample was PBMCs. These receptors were taken from a woman between 45 and 60 years old in good health and CMV-seropositive. CDR3s include the opening cysteine and the closing phenylalanine or tryptophan.

j_gene	v_gene	CDR3aa
TRBJ2-2	TRBV5-1	CASSLAQTGELFF
TRBJ1-1	TRBV7-9	CASSSGQMNTEAFF
TRBJ1-1	TRBV5-8	CASSLAVVTGRKTEAFF
TRBJ2-5	TRBV7-9	CASSLSGDQETQYF
TRBJ2-5	TRBV14	CASSQIQETQYF
TRBJ1-2	TRBV27	CASSRTGRGYTF
TRBJ1-5	TRBV28	CASSLNKRVQPQHF
TRBJ2-7	TRBV4-2	CASSQDLRVEQYF
TRBJ2-5	TRBV5-1	CASSPLGLVGRNRGETQYF
TRBJ2-3	TRBV4-1	CAGSQGGGGGIYTQYF
TRBJ1-6	TRBV5-8	CASSPRESSYNSPLHF
TRBJ2-3	TRBV18	CASSPRGVGTDTQYF
TRBJ2-1	TRBV7-8	CASSRSSSGVSSYNEQFF
TRBJ2-3	TRBV5-1	CASSLGDSRGATQYF
TRBJ1-4	TRBV30	CAWSGASTNEKLFF
TRBJ2-5	TRBV7-9	CASSYLRRQGETQYF
TRBJ2-5	TRBV18	CASSRLQETQYF
TRBJ2-1	TRBV5-1	CASRLGQGEQFF
TRBJ2-3	TRBV15	CATSNQRGGLDTQYF